This T cell receptor beta chain was identified during a study of blood T cell repertoires in COVID-19. Background on the study: Sites in the United States, Italy and Spain provided acute and convalescent COVID-19 samples. The cDNA or gDNA used as material had been derived from T cells, B-cell-depleted T cells, or PBMCs.

This CDR3 contains 12 residues. In germline, CDR1 is MDHEN, CDR2 SYDVKM. V lost 5 bases to trimming and J lost 13 bases; unmatched junction nucleotides: 3. Original processing methods: Reference gene primers were amplified, and this amplification served to estimate nucleated cell counts. The assay was immunoSEQ multiplex PCR, and TCRdb's table has in-frame clones only and misses some. V and J calls and clone size are given by that table; D and trimming were obtained from the DNA. The table shows about 160,000 clones, with around 74% occurring only once. The sequencing input was peripheral blood. The gene calls are TRBV28 and TRBJ2-1, with TRBD2 matching over 12 bases. This receptor was taken from a man between 65 and 85 years old with acute or convalescent COVID-19. CDR3 in DNA: TGTGCCAGCAGTGTGACTAGCGGGAGTCAGTTCTTC. Its protein is CASSVTSGSQFF.